A selection of T cell receptor beta chains follows, all from one sample in a study of identical twins. TCRdb independently ran MiXCR on the 5' RACE reads; one entry per CDR3 protein. The sample shows hundreds of thousands of distinct CDR3 sequences, roughly 9.7% of them seen only once. These data were likewise used in another study, on yellow fever vaccine responses in identical twins.

The sample consisted of CD8+ T cells sorted from blood. These TCRs come from a woman younger than 30 in good health. CDR3s include the opening cysteine and the closing phenylalanine or tryptophan. Each record gives: V gene, CDR3 length, J gene, CDR3 protein.

V: TRBV27
length: 13
J: TRBJ2-7
CDR3: CASSLSISYEQYF

V: TRBV12-3/TRBV12-4
length: 13
J: TRBJ2-1
CDR3: CASKNYSYNEQFF

V: TRBV7-2
length: 16
J: TRBJ2-7
CDR3: CASSSSAERSVYEQYF

V: TRBV4-1
length: 14
J: TRBJ1-5
CDR3: CASSQVRGEEPQHF

V: TRBV9
length: 15
J: TRBJ1-1
CDR3: CASSPHPGQGGEAFF

V: TRBV20-1
length: 15
J: TRBJ1-2
CDR3: CSARGDRLGSYGYTF

V: TRBV2
length: 15
J: TRBJ2-3
CDR3: CASSEETGPTDTQYF

V: TRBV12-3/TRBV12-4
length: 17
J: TRBJ2-7
CDR3: CASSFFGQLAESYEQYF

V: TRBV9
length: 15
J: TRBJ1-5
CDR3: CASSVSGQDYQPQHF

V: TRBV3-1
length: 17
J: TRBJ2-3
CDR3: CASSQRLAGGEGDTQYF

V: TRBV3-1
length: 15
J: TRBJ2-7
CDR3: CASSQATGSGYEQYF

V: TRBV6-2/TRBV6-3
length: 19
J: TRBJ2-2
CDR3: CASSSTGGVWREDTGELFF

V: TRBV7-9
length: 17
J: TRBJ2-7
CDR3: CASSPDTNRDISYEQYF

V: TRBV2
length: 14
J: TRBJ2-3
CDR3: CANRLAGSTDTQYF

V: TRBV29-1
length: 15
J: TRBJ2-3
CDR3: CSVRLSPKFTDTQYF

V: TRBV11-2
length: 16
J: TRBJ2-3
CDR3: CASSLTSGGRTDTQYF

V: TRBV4-2
length: 12
J: TRBJ2-3
CDR3: CASSHGADTQYF

V: TRBV7-3
length: 16
J: TRBJ2-2
CDR3: CASSLTFLGFTGELFF

V: TRBV9
length: 16
J: TRBJ2-5
CDR3: CASSVSRTGSLETQYF

V: TRBV6-5
length: 12
J: TRBJ1-1
CDR3: CASSYTGSEAFF

V: TRBV15
length: 15
J: TRBJ2-2
CDR3: CATSRDFWGTGELFF

V: TRBV28
length: 14
J: TRBJ2-2
CDR3: CASSPRGNTGELFF

V: TRBV10-3
length: 14
J: TRBJ1-1
CDR3: CAIRNTQTETEAFF

V: TRBV6-1
length: 14
J: TRBJ2-2
CDR3: CASGGGMADGELFF

V: TRBV10-3
length: 15
J: TRBJ2-1
CDR3: CAISEPYDLSDEQFF

V: TRBV20-1
length: 16
J: TRBJ2-7
CDR3: CSARPTVSTSSYEQYF

V: TRBV14
length: 13
J: TRBJ2-1
CDR3: CASSQVASGEQFF

V: TRBV21-1
length: 13
J: TRBJ2-5
CDR3: CASSKASEETQYF

V: TRBV7-2
length: 14
J: TRBJ2-7
CDR3: CASSFAGGSYEQYF

V: TRBV9
length: 14
J: TRBJ1-6
CDR3: CASSVGGKNSPLHF

V: TRBV9
length: 15
J: TRBJ1-3
CDR3: CASSDDRASGNTIYF

V: TRBV29-1
length: 12
J: TRBJ2-7
CDR3: CSVRDTYYEQYF

V: TRBV20-1
length: 13
J: TRBJ2-1
CDR3: CSGERDSYNEQFF

V: TRBV20-1
length: 15
J: TRBJ2-1
CDR3: CSARSNPSRFNEQFF

V: TRBV12-3/TRBV12-4
length: 15
J: TRBJ2-5
CDR3: CASSPPPVVRESQYF

V: TRBV20-1
length: 13
J: TRBJ2-7
CDR3: CSARDLSPYEQYF

V: TRBV4-2
length: 15
J: TRBJ2-7
CDR3: CASSQSSRTRGEQYF

V: TRBV7-2
length: 14
J: TRBJ1-2
CDR3: CATLGGTPYYGYTF

V: TRBV3-1
length: 17
J: TRBJ2-1
CDR3: CASSQDHGGSSYNEQFF

V: TRBV10-2
length: 15
J: TRBJ2-1
CDR3: CASSEMASGYNEQFF

V: TRBV11-3
length: 14
J: TRBJ2-2
CDR3: CASSLSGNTGELFF

V: TRBV11-2
length: 18
J: TRBJ2-3
CDR3: CASSLDWTSGGAPDTQYF

V: TRBV5-5
length: 14
J: TRBJ1-2
CDR3: CASSLSMTNYGYTF

V: TRBV4-3
length: 16
J: TRBJ2-7
CDR3: CASSQDRRGSLNEQYF

V: TRBV2
length: 14
J: TRBJ2-1
CDR3: CASYPRDRPPEQFF

V: TRBV15
length: 15
J: TRBJ1-5
CDR3: CATSRDRSTPMAQHF

V: TRBV20-1
length: 13
J: TRBJ2-1
CDR3: CSAMVREAVEQFF

V: TRBV13
length: 17
J: TRBJ2-1
CDR3: CASSLGTLAGTYNEQFF

V: TRBV4-1
length: 13
J: TRBJ2-7
CDR3: CASSQESNYEQYF

V: TRBV27
length: 15
J: TRBJ2-1
CDR3: CASSVAGGRYNEQFF

V: TRBV2
length: 16
J: TRBJ2-5
CDR3: CATARWGESMTETQYF

V: TRBV11-2
length: 12
J: TRBJ2-3
CDR3: CASSPPSDTQYF

V: TRBV5-6
length: 13
J: TRBJ2-1
CDR3: CASSLVGDHEQFF

V: TRBV27
length: 13
J: TRBJ2-1
CDR3: CASSLSNLNEQFF